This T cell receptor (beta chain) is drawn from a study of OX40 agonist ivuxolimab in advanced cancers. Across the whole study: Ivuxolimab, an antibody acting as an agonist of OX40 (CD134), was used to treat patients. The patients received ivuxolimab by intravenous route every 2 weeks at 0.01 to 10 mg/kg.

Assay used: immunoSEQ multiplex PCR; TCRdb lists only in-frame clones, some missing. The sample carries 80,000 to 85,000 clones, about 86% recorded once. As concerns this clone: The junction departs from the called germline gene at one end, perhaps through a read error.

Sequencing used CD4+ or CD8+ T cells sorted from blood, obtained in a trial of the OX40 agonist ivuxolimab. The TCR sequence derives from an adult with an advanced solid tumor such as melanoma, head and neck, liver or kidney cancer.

The CDR3 sequence: CAGSATGGVNEQYF. The CDR3, as DNA: TGTGCCGGTAGTGCGACAGGGGGCGTCAACGAGCAGTACTTC. The chain couples TRBV19 to TRBJ2-7; 10 nucleotides align to TRBD1. The CDR3 has 14 amino acids. Germline V CDR1 and CDR2: LNHDA, SQIVND (reference sequence).